This T cell receptor beta chain was identified in a study of CD8 T cells in Susac syndrome. V was clipped by 10 bases and J by 10 bases, with 16 bases between them. The CDR3 loop spans 11 amino acids. Germline CDR1 reads LNHDA; CDR2 reads SQIVND (reference sequence). A quantity of about 0.5 to 1 ug RNA underwent reverse transcription using random hexamers. TCRdb itself ran the immunoSEQ multiplex PCR reads through MiXCR, one entry per CDR3 protein. The sample shows about 130,000 distinct CDR3 sequences, approximately 96% of them seen only once. The clonotype originates from a human donor with Susac syndrome. Sample: CD8+ T cells from PBMCs. The chain combines TRBV19 with TRBJ1-1; D gene unclear. The CDR3 loop is CATSSGLGAFF. The CDR3 region has the DNA TGTGCCACTTCGTCGGGCTTGGGAGCTTTCTTT.